The clone carrying this TCR beta chain was counted a few times. Its specificity is unknown. This entry is derived from a study of T cells in Graves' hyperthyroidism and ophthalmopathy. Study information: Peripheral blood draws took place at initial diagnosis, ahead of any treatment. Findings and limits, study-wide: Ophthalmopathy was model-predicted a median around seven months pre-onset.

Graves' hyperthyroidism without ophthalmopathy progression within 18 months was termed stable. On the basis of clinical symptoms, serum thyroxine and TRAb, thyroid ultrasound and orbital computed tomography, diagnoses were made. Amplified TCR beta CDR3 regions derived from RNA transcripts. An initial round of RT-PCR targeting the TCR CDR3 relied on the HTBI primer set. MiXCR, applied by TCRdb to the multiplex PCR reads, yields one record per CDR3 protein. The sample has around 350,000 distinct CDR3 sequences; 20% to 30% are singletons. Trimming stripped 3 bases from V and 5 bases from J, with 16 bases between. Per the germline V gene, CDR1 is MGHRA and CDR2 is YSYEKL. CDR3 length: 16 residues.

This receptor was identified in a man in his fifties with Graves' hyperthyroidism. Material for sequencing was blood. The chain carries TRBV4-1 and TRBJ2-2; TRBD1 is a possible D gene (9 bases). CDR3 in DNA: TGCGCCAGCAGCCATAGCGGGACAGGGATAACCGGGGAGCTGTTTTTT. This encodes CASSHSGTGITGELFF.